A single sample is the source of the 32 T cell receptor beta chains below, sequenced in a study of shared clonotypes between healthy human individuals. Here immunoSEQ multiplex PCR was the method, and the copy in TCRdb shows in-frame clones only, minus some. Of some 510,000 clones in the sample, about four fifths were seen once. The sequencing sample was made of PBMCs. These receptors all come from a woman aged 40 to 50 in good health. Some clones in this sample may be carry-over from other donors' samples.

The chain joins TRBV5-6 to TRBJ1-5; 12 bases are shared with TRBD1. The V and J ends lost 0 bases and 6 bases, in that order; junction bases with no gene match: 13. Germline values: CDR1 SGHDT, CDR2 YYEEEE. The CDR3 loop spans 19 amino acids. CDR3 sequence: CASSLAGTGGEGWFQPQHF. The DNA of the CDR3 is TGTGCCAGCAGCTTGGCCGGGACAGGGGGCGAAGGTTGGTTTCAGCCCCAGCATTTT.

The chain recombines TRBV19 with TRBJ2-3, with a weak D call TRBD1 (6 bases). This CDR3 region has 16 residues. Germline V gene data show CDR1 as LNHDA and CDR2 as SQIVND (reference sequence). Trimming left V 10 bases short and J 0 bases short, with 20 bases between. The CDR3 sequence: CAIWIKGVPSTDTQYF. The DNA for the CDR3 is TGTGCCATTTGGATCAAGGGGGTGCCTAGCACAGATACGCAGTATTTT.

The V call is TRBV15, the J call TRBJ1-1; 10 bases line up with TRBD1. With 1 base clipped from V and 6 bases from J, the junction kept 8 bases outside the gene matches. CDR3 length: 16 residues. The germline CDR1 and CDR2 sequences are LNHNV and YYDKDF (reference sequence). In DNA, the CDR3 is TGTGCCACCAGCAGAGTCCCGGGACAGGGGACCGCTGAAGCTTTCTTT. It translates to CATSRVPGQGTAEAFF. The whole variable domain, remainder taken from reference TRBV15 and TRBJ1-1, is DAMVIQNPRYQVTQFGKPVTLSCSQTLNHNVMYWYQQKSSQAPKLLFHYYDKDFNNEADTPDNFQSRRPNTSFCFLDIRSPGLGDTAMYLCATSRVPGQGTAEAFFGQGTRLTVV.

Comments on this clone: A single base separates this from a much larger clone, so it may be a read error. This sample includes further DNA sequences coding for the same CDR3. The chain couples TRBV28 to TRBJ2-1; D not certain. Germline values: CDR1 MDHEN, CDR2 SYDVKM. The CDR3 contains 12 residues. V lost 2 bases, J lost 3 bases, and 2 bases lay in between. The CDR3 loop is CASSLNYNEQFF. CDR3 in DNA: TGTGCCAGCAGTTTAAACTACAATGAGCAGTTCTTC.

This chain joins TRBV7-2 and TRBJ2-1; no reliable D call. V shed 5 bases and J shed 4 bases, with 9 bases lying between them. Germline-derived CDR1 and CDR2 are SGHTA and FQGNSA. The CDR3 is made up of 13 amino acids. Here the CDR3 DNA reads TGTGCCAGCAGCCCCACCCGATACAATGAGCAGTTCTTC. Protein product: CASSPTRYNEQFF.

The J gene is TRBJ2-1, the V gene TRBV27; D may be TRBD2 (6 bases). Germline V lookup: CDR1 MNHEY, CDR2 SMNVEV (reference sequence). V dropped 8 bases and J dropped 6 bases, with 17 bases sitting between them. The CDR3 is 14 residues long. The CDR3 here is CASRELGKRNEQFF. DNA of the CDR3: TGTGCCAGCCGGGAGCTAGGAAAACGCAATGAGCAGTTCTTC.

In its sample, this clone was seen once. This rearrangement joins TRBV10-3 to TRBJ1-4; TRBD1 aligns across 8 bases. Trimming cost V 10 bases and J 8 bases; bases outside gene matches: 12. Germline V gene sequence: CDR1 ENHRY, CDR2 SYGVKD. The CDR3 consists of 14 residues. CDR3 nucleotide sequence: TGTGCCACCTATTCGGACAGGGTAGGGGAAAAACTGTTTTTT. Translation: CATYSDRVGEKLFF.

The V gene is TRBV28, the J gene TRBJ2-3; TRBD2 matches at 10 bases. V shed 4 bases and J 2 bases; nucleotides not matched to a gene: 6. The CDR3 has 16 residues. Germline CDR1 MDHEN, CDR2 SYDVKM. CDR3 sequence reads: CASSSGLAELTDTQYF. The CDR3 DNA is TGTGCCAGCAGTTCCGGACTAGCGGAGCTCACAGATACGCAGTATTTT. The full variable domain, completed using reference TRBV28 and TRBJ2-3, is DVKVTQSSRYLVKRTGEKVFLECVQDMDHENMFWYRQDPGLGLRLIYFSYDVKMKEKGDIPEGYSVSREKKERFSLILESASTNQTSMYLCASSSGLAELTDTQYFGPGTRLTVL.

The V and J genes are TRBV7-6 and TRBJ1-3; D possibly corresponds to TRBD1 (5 bases). Trimming pared 1 base from V and 0 bases from J, leaving 10 bases between. CDR3 size: 16 residues. Germline CDR1 and CDR2: SGHVS and FNYEAQ. The DNA of the CDR3 is TGTGCCAGCAGCTTAGGTCCAGGGCACTCTGGAAACACCATATATTTT. Protein product: CASSLGPGHSGNTIYF.

This chain connects TRBV7-3 to TRBJ1-1; possible D gene TRBD1, 5 bases. The germline V gene encodes CDR1 SGHTA and CDR2 FQGTGA. Trimming removed 1 base at V and 1 base at J, with 10 bases between. CDR3 size: 15 residues. As DNA, the CDR3 is TGTGCCAGCAGCTTAAGCAGGGCCCAGAACACTGAAGCTTTCTTT. It yields the protein CASSLSRAQNTEAFF.

The chain employs TRBV4-3 and TRBJ2-7; maybe TRBD2 (5 bases). The germline V gene has CDR1 LGHNA and CDR2 YSLEER. V was pared by 0 bases and J by 5 bases, with 17 bases between. The CDR3 spans 16 residues. Here the CDR3 DNA reads TGCGCCAGCAGCCAAGATCCCGGCGCCTCCGGGGACGAGCAGTACTTC. As protein: CASSQDPGASGDEQYF.

The rearrangement joins TRBV10-3 to TRBJ2-5, with TRBD2 matching 7 bases. J lost 2 bases, V lost 0 bases, and 12 bases had no gene match. CDR3 length: 18 residues. Germline V lookup: CDR1 ENHRY, CDR2 SYGVKD. The CDR3 loop is CAISESHGLAVFQETQYF. As DNA, the CDR3 is TGTGCCATCAGTGAGTCCCATGGGCTAGCGGTCTTTCAAGAGACCCAGTACTTC.

V usage is TRBV7-3 and J usage is TRBJ2-5; 8 nucleotides line up with TRBD1. The end of the DNA aligns better with TRBJ2-7, so the J call may be wrong. The CDR3 sequence is 19 residues long. Germline lookup yields CDR1 SGHTA and CDR2 FQGTGA. This CDR3 is CASSLAVRTGGLGSYEQYF. CDR3 DNA sequence: TGTGCCAGCAGCTTAGCGGTGAGAACAGGGGGACTGGGGTCCTACGAGCAGTACTTC.

The chain links TRBV7-9 to TRBJ2-7; 9 positions match TRBD1. This CDR3 has 14 amino acids. CDR1 SEHNR and CDR2 FQNEAQ come from the germline V gene (reference sequence). The junction had 3 bases not matched to a gene; V was cut back by 5 bases and J by 1 base. The CDR3 region has the DNA TGTGCCAGCAGCGCGACAGGGGGATCCTACGAGCAGTACTTC. Amino acids: CASSATGGSYEQYF. The whole variable domain, filled in from reference TRBV7-9 and TRBJ2-7, reads DTGVSQNPRHKITKRGQNVTFRCDPISEHNRLYWYRQTLGQGPEFLTYFQNEAQLEKSRLLSDRFSAERPKGSFSTLEIQRTEQGDSAMYLCASSATGGSYEQYFGPGTRLTVT.

V is TRBV9 and J is TRBJ1-6, with 8 bases matching TRBD1. In germline, CDR1 is SGDLS, CDR2 YYNGEE. The CDR3 is 15 residues long. After removal of 4 bases from V and 6 bases from J, the junction contained 6 bases not matched to a gene. The CDR3, as DNA: TGTGCCAGCAGCCCGCGGACAGGGTTTAATTCACCCCTCCACTTT. Translated: CASSPRTGFNSPLHF.

The V gene is TRBV7-9, the J gene TRBJ1-1; a possible D gene is TRBD1 (5 bases). Trimming shortened V by 2 bases and J by 2 bases, and 21 bases separated the two germline ends. The CDR3 loop spans 18 amino acids. Germline V lookup: CDR1 SEHNR, CDR2 FQNEAQ (reference sequence). CDR3 coding DNA: TGTGCCAGCAGCTTAATACTGGGACGTGGGCAGAAAAACACTGAAGCTTTCTTT. As protein: CASSLILGRGQKNTEAFF. Full variable domain (outside the CDR3, taken from reference TRBV7-9 and TRBJ1-1): DTGVSQNPRHKITKRGQNVTFRCDPISEHNRLYWYRQTLGQGPEFLTYFQNEAQLEKSRLLSDRFSAERPKGSFSTLEIQRTEQGDSAMYLCASSLILGRGQKNTEAFFGQGTRLTVV.

The chain carries TRBV6-1 and TRBJ2-7; D might be TRBD1 (5 bases). The CDR3 spans 15 residues. In germline, CDR1 is MNHNS, CDR2 SASEGT. The ends were cut back, 1 base at V and 0 bases at J, with 10 bases in the middle. The CDR3 DNA is TGTGCCAGCAGTGAAGTTGCAGGGTCCTCCTACGAGCAGTACTTC. This encodes CASSEVAGSSYEQYF.

This clone was found a few times. V and J are TRBV28 and TRBJ2-7; either TRBD1 or TRBD2 may supply D (5 bases each). In germline, CDR1 is MDHEN, CDR2 SYDVKM. This CDR3 has 13 residues. Deletions cut 5 bases from V and 9 bases from J, with 17 bases between. The CDR3 sequence is CASSPPGTVGQYF. CDR3 in DNA: TGTGCCAGCAGTCCACCGGGGACGGTGGGGCAGTACTTC.

Details on this clone: This sample includes further DNA sequences coding for the same CDR3. V is TRBV5-1 and J is TRBJ2-7; 7 bases align to TRBD1. CDR1 and CDR2 (germline): SGHRS, YFSETQ. V shed 0 bases and J 3 bases; nucleotides not matched to a gene: 0. CDR3 length equals 13 residues. CDR3: CASSLDRGYEQYF. CDR3 nucleotides: TGCGCCAGCAGCTTGGACAGGGGCTACGAGCAGTACTTC.

This sequence joins TRBV6-5 and TRBJ2-1, with no clear D. Trimming took 6 bases from V and 8 from J, leaving 11 bases between them. There are 12 residues in the CDR3. Germline CDR1 and CDR2: MNHEY and SVGAGI. The CDR3 DNA follows: TGTGCCAGCAGCCCCCTGGGCGATGAGCAGTTCTTC. Its translation: CASSPLGDEQFF.

The J gene is TRBJ1-3, the V gene TRBV6-5; TRBD1 agrees at 8 bases. Germline CDR1 and CDR2: MNHEY and SVGAGI. The ends lost 6 bases at V and 8 bases at J; junction bases unmatched: 9. This CDR3 has 14 amino acids. CDR3 DNA: TGTGCCAGCAGCCAGATACAGGGGGGACACACCATATATTTT. This sequence encodes CASSQIQGGHTIYF.

The chain uses TRBV7-2 and TRBJ2-1; D is unclear. The CDR3 is 14 residues long. CDR1 and CDR2 from the germline V gene are SGHTA and FQGNSA. V gave up 5 bases and J gave up 2 bases, with 10 bases separating them. The CDR3 spells CASSRIDTYNEQFF. In DNA form, the CDR3 reads TGTGCCAGCAGCCGGATAGACACCTACAATGAGCAGTTCTTC. Variable domain in full (rest from reference TRBV7-2 and TRBJ2-1): GAGVSQSPSNKVTEKGKDVELRCDPISGHTALYWYRQSLGQGLEFLIYFQGNSAPDKSGLPSDRFSAERTGGSVSTLTIQRTQQEDSAVYLCASSRIDTYNEQFFGPGTRLTVL.

The chain couples TRBV7-9 to TRBJ1-1; perhaps TRBD1 as D (6 bases). This CDR3 comprises 15 residues. CDR1 SEHNR and CDR2 FQNEAQ come from the germline V gene (reference sequence). V dropped 7 bases and J dropped 7 bases, with 22 bases sitting between them. CDR3 amino acids: CASTRVYVGGSEAFF. The CDR3 region has the DNA TGTGCCAGCACCCGAGTATACGTGGGGGGCAGTGAAGCTTTCTTT.

There are many counts of this clone. CDR3 loop: CASTVSAGLAYNEQFF. CDR3 sequence (DNA): TGTGCCAGCACGGTGTCTGCGGGCTTAGCCTACAATGAGCAGTTCTTC. This chain links TRBV2 with TRBJ2-1; D possibly corresponds to TRBD2 (5 bases). In germline, CDR1 is SNHLY, CDR2 FYNNEI. V lost 7 bases and J lost 2, with 18 bases in between. CDR3 length equals 16 residues.

V is TRBV6-6 and J is TRBJ2-4; TRBD1 agrees at 7 bases. Looked up from germline, CDR1 is MNHNY and CDR2 is SVGAGI (reference sequence). The CDR3 contains 15 residues. V gave up 5 bases and J gave up 1 base; unmatched junction bases: 5. In DNA, the CDR3 is TGTGCCAGCAGTAACAGGGGATCGGCCAAAAACATTCAGTACTTC. Encoded protein: CASSNRGSAKNIQYF.

The J gene is TRBJ2-7, the V gene TRBV19; the match to TRBD2 covers 8 bases. CDR1 is LNHDA and CDR2 is SQIVND in the germline V gene (reference sequence). The CDR3 is 14 amino acids. Unmatched junction bases numbered 5, after V lost 5 bases and J lost 2 bases. CDR3 DNA sequence: TGTGCCAGTAGTCAACCGGGACTAGCCTACGAGCAGTACTTC. Encoded protein: CASSQPGLAYEQYF.

The gene calls are TRBV5-4 and TRBJ2-7, with D perhaps matching TRBD2 (5 bases). V lost 2 bases, J lost 2 bases, and 11 bases lay in between. The CDR3 spans 14 residues. Germline-derived CDR1 and CDR2 are SGHNT and YYREEE (reference sequence). CDR3 sequence (DNA): TGTGCCAGCAGCTTTGCGGGTGGGACCTACGAGCAGTACTTC. Protein sequence: CASSFAGGTYEQYF. The whole variable domain, remainder taken from reference TRBV5-4 and TRBJ2-7, is ETGVTQSPTHLIKTRGQQVTLRCSSQSGHNTVSWYQQALGQGPQFIFQYYREEENGRGNFPPRFSGLQFPNYSSELNVNALELDDSALYLCASSFAGGTYEQYFGPGTRLTVT.

The genes are TRBV4-1 and TRBJ2-1; 10 bases align to TRBD1. V lost 5 bases, J lost 10 bases, and 20 bases stayed unmatched. The CDR3 extends over 18 amino acids. Germline values: CDR1 MGHRA, CDR2 YSYEKL. CDR3 coding DNA: TGCGCCAGCAGCTTACAGGGTGAAGGGACAGGGGCGTCATGGGAGCAGTTCTTC. It codes for CASSLQGEGTGASWEQFF.

The chain uses TRBV27 and TRBJ2-6; D gene unclear. Trimming cost V 7 bases and J 4 bases, with 14 bases left between them. Germline CDR1 reads MNHEY; CDR2 reads SMNVEV (reference sequence). The CDR3 loop spans 15 amino acids. This chain's CDR3 is CASTPYFAGANVLTF. The CDR3 nucleotides are TGTGCCAGCACCCCCTATTTTGCCGGGGCCAACGTCCTGACTTTC.

The chain recombines TRBV30 with TRBJ1-5; unclear D gene. V lost 3 bases to trimming and J lost 0 bases, with 6 bases between them. CDR3 length equals 13 residues. The germline V gene has CDR1 GTSNPN and CDR2 SVGIG (reference sequence). The CDR3 DNA reads TGTGCCTGGAGAGGAGATAGCAATCAGCCCCAGCATTTT. Its translation: CAWRGDSNQPQHF.

V usage is TRBV4-2 and J usage is TRBJ1-1, with TRBD1 identical over 10 bases. With V trimmed by 0 bases and J by 5 bases, 9 bases remained unmatched. This CDR3 is 17 amino acids long. From germline, CDR1 is LGHNA and CDR2 YNFKEQ. This CDR3 reads CASSQDPRTGGYTEAFF. CDR3 nucleotide sequence: TGTGCCAGCAGCCAAGATCCCCGGACAGGGGGTTATACTGAAGCTTTCTTT.

Concerning this clone itself: The same CDR3 can be traced to other DNA sequences in this sample. The chain couples TRBV5-1 to TRBJ2-5, with D perhaps matching TRBD2 (6 bases). V was pared by 0 bases and J by 1 base, with 7 bases between. The CDR3 is made up of 14 amino acids. CDR1 is SGHRS and CDR2 is YFSETQ in the germline V gene. The CDR3 loop is CASSLGGVQETQYF. As DNA, the CDR3 is TGCGCCAGCAGCTTGGGGGGGGTCCAAGAGACCCAGTACTTC.